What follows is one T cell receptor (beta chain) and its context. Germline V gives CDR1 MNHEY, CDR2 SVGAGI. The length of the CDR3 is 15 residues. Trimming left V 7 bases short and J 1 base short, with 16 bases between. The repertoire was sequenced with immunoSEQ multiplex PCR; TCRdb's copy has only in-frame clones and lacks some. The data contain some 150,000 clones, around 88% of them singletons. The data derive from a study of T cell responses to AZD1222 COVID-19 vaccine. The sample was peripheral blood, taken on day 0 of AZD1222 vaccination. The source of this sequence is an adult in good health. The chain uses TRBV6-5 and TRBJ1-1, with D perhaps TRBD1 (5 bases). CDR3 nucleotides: TGTGCCAGCACCTCAGTTTGGGGGGGGAACACTGAAGCTTTCTTT. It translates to CASTSVWGGNTEAFF.